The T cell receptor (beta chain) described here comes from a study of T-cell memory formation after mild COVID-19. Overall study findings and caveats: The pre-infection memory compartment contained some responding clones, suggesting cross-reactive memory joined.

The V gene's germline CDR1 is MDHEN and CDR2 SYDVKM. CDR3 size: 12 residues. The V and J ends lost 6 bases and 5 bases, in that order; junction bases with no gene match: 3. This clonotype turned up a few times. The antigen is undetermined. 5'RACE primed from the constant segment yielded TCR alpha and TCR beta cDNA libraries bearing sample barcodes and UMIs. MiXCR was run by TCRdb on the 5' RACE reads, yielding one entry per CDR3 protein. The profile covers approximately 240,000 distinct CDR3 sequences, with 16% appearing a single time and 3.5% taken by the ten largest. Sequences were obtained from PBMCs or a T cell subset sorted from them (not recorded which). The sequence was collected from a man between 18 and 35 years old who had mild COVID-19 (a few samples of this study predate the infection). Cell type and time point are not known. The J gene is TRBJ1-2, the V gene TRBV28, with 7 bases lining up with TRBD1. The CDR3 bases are TGTGCCAGCAGACCAGGGGGTTATGGCTACACCTTC. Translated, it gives CASRPGGYGYTF.